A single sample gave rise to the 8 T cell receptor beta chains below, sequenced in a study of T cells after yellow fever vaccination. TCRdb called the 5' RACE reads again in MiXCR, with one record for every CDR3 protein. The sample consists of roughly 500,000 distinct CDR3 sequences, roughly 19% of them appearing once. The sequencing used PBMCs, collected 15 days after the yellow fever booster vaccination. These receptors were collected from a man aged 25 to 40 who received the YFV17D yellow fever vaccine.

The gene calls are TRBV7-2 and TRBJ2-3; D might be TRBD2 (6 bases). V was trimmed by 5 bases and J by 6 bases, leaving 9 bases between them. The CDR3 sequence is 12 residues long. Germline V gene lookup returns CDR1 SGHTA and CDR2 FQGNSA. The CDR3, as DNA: TGTGCCAGCAGCGAAAGCGGGGATACGCAGTATTTT. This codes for CASSESGDTQYF.

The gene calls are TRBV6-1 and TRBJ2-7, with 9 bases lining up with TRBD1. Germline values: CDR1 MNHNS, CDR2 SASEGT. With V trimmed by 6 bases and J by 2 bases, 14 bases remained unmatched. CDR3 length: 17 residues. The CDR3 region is CASSSDRGAGSAYEQYF. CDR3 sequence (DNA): TGTGCCAGCAGCTCGGACAGGGGAGCGGGGTCCGCCTACGAGCAGTACTTC.

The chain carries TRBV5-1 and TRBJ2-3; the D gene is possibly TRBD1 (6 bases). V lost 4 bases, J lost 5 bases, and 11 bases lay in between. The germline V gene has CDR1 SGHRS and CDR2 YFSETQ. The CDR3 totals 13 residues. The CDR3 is CASSQRQEDTQYF. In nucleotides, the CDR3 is TGCGCCAGCAGCCAACGACAGGAAGATACGCAGTATTTT.

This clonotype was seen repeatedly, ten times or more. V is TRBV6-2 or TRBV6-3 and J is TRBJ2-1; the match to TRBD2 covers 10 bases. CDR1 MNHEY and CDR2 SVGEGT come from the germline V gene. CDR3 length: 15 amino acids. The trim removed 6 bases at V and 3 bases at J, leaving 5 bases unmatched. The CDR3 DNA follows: TGTGCCAGCAGAGTACTAGCGGGATTCTACAATGAGCAGTTCTTC. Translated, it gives CASRVLAGFYNEQFF.

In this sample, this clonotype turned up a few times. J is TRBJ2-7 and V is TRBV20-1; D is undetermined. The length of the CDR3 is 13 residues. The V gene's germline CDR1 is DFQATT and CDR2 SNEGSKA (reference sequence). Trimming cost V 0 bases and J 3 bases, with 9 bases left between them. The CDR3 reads CSARDVDDYEQYF. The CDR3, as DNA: TGCAGTGCTAGAGATGTGGACGACTACGAGCAGTACTTC.

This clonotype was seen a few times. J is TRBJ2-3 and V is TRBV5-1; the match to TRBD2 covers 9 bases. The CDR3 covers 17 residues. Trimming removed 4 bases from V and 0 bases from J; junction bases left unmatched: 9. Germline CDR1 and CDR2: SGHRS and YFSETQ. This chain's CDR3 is CASSAATSGSSTDTQYF. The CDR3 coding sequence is TGCGCCAGCAGCGCGGCGACTAGCGGCTCTAGCACAGATACGCAGTATTTT.

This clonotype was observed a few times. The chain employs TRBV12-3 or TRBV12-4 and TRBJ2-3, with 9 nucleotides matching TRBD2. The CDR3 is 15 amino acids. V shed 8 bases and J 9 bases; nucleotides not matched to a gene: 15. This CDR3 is CASLPAAGGPETQYF. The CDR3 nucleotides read TGTGCCAGCCTCCCGGCGGCGGGAGGGCCGGAGACGCAGTATTTT.

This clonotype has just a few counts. The CDR3 coding sequence is TGCAGTGCAAAGTGGTCCAAAAACATTCAGTACTTC. This sequence encodes CSAKWSKNIQYF. This sequence joins TRBV20-1 and TRBJ2-4; D gene uncertain. Germline V gives CDR1 DFQATT, CDR2 SNEGSKA (reference sequence). Trimming took 6 bases from V and 2 from J, leaving 8 bases between them. This CDR3 has 12 amino acids.